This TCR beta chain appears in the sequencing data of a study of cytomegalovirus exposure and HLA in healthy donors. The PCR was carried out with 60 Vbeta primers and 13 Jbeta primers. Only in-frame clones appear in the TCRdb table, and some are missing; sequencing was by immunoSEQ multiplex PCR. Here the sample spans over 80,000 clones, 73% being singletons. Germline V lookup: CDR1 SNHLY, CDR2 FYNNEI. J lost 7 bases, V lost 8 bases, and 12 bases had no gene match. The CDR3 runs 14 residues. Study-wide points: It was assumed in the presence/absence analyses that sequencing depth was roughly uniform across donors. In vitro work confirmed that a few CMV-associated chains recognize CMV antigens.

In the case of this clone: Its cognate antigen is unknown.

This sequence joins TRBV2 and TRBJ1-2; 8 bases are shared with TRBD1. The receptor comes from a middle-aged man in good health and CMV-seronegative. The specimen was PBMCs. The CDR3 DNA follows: TGTGCCAGCGCTTTCGACAGGGGATCGGGTGGCTACACCTTC. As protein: CASAFDRGSGGYTF.